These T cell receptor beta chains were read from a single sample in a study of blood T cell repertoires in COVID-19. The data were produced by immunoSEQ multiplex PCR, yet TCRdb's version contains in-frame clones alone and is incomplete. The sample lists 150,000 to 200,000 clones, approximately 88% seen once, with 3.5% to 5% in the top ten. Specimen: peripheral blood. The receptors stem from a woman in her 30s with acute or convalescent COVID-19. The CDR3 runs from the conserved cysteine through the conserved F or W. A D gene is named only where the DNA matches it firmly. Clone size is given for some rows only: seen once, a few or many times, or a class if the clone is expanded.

TGTGCCAGCAGCTCCTCCGGGACACTTAATTCACCCCTCCACTTT	CASSSSGTLNSPLHF	-	TRBJ1-6	TRBV5-6	-
TGTGCCAGCAGCCACTCTAGCACAGATACGCAGTATTTT	CASSHSSTDTQYF	-	TRBJ2-3	TRBV3-1/TRBV3-2	-
TGTGCCAGCAGCTTGTCTGGTCAACATCGCTACAATGAGCAGTTCTTC	CASSLSGQHRYNEQFF	-	TRBJ2-1	TRBV5-4	-
TGTGCCACCATGGGTCGCGGCTATGAGCAGTTCTTC	CATMGRGYEQFF	-	TRBJ2-1	TRBV24-1	-
TGTGCCAGCAGCGACACTAGCACAGATACGCAGTATTTT	CASSDTSTDTQYF	-	TRBJ2-3	TRBV12-3/TRBV12-4	-
TGCAGTGCCTCATCAGTTTATGGCTACACCTTC	CSASSVYGYTF	-	TRBJ1-2	TRBV20-1	-
TGTGCCAGCAGCTTACTTGTCCAGGGTCACAGTGAGCAGTTCTTC	CASSLLVQGHSEQFF	-	TRBJ2-1	TRBV7-6	-
TGTGCCAGCAGTGACCCCCAAATGCGGGGGGACTCAACCGGGGAGCTGTTTTTT	CASSDPQMRGDSTGELFF	-	TRBJ2-2	TRBV6-1	TRBD2
TGTGCCATCAGTGAGTCGATCACGGGGGGGAACACTGAAGCTTTCTTT	CAISESITGGNTEAFF	-	TRBJ1-1	TRBV10-3	-
TGTGCCAGTAGTATTCGACACCAGAATGAGCAGTTCTTC	CASSIRHQNEQFF	-	TRBJ2-1	TRBV19	-
TGTGCCAGCAGTTTAGGCCAGAAAGAGACCCAGTACTTC	CASSLGQKETQYF	-	TRBJ2-5	TRBV28	-
TGTGCCAGCAGCTTAGGTTGGGGGGGACATACTGAAGCTTTCTTT	CASSLGWGGHTEAFF	-	TRBJ1-1	TRBV11-2	-
TGCAGTGCTAGTGCCGTAAACACCGGGGAGCTGTTTTTT	CSASAVNTGELFF	-	TRBJ2-2	TRBV20-1	-
TGTGCCAGCAGCCTCGGGACATACTATGGCTACACCTTC	CASSLGTYYGYTF	-	TRBJ1-2	TRBV14	-
TGTGCCACCAGTGAGGGCGTCTCCTACGAGCAGTACTTC	CATSEGVSYEQYF	-	TRBJ2-7	TRBV24-1	-
TGTGCCAGCAGTTACTCCGGGACAGGGGAAGAGACCCAGTACTTC	CASSYSGTGEETQYF	-	TRBJ2-5	TRBV6-6	TRBD1
TGTGCCAGCAGTGAAGTCGCGTTGTTTTTATCTGGAAACACCATATATTTT	CASSEVALFLSGNTIYF	-	TRBJ1-3	TRBV6-1	-
TGTGCCAGCAGTTGGAATAGCGGGAGATCATACAATGAGCAGTTCTTC	CASSWNSGRSYNEQFF	-	TRBJ2-1	TRBV28	TRBD2
TGTGCCAGCAGTTTATTCCACGCCGGGGGTATGAATTCACCCCTCCACTTT	CASSLFHAGGMNSPLHF	-	TRBJ1-6	TRBV27	-
TGTGCCAGCAGTTACGGACGGACAGCGAACACTGAAGCTTTCTTT	CASSYGRTANTEAFF	once	TRBJ1-1	TRBV6-5	-
TGTGCCAGCAGTCCGGGAGGGGTATTGAACTATGGCTACACCTTC	CASSPGGVLNYGYTF	-	TRBJ1-2	TRBV28	-
TGTGCCAGCCGACGCGCGGAGAATGAAAAACTGTTTTTT	CASRRAENEKLFF	-	TRBJ1-4	TRBV7-9	-
TGTGCCAGCAGTTATAGAGGGAATCAGCCCCAGCATTTT	CASSYRGNQPQHF	-	TRBJ1-5	TRBV6-6	-
TGTGCCAGCAGTCCCGCGACCGGGACAGGGGGGGAGACCCAGTACTTC	CASSPATGTGGETQYF	-	TRBJ2-5	TRBV27	TRBD1
TGTGCCAGCAGTTACTCAGGCGGGACCTCCTACGAGCAGTACTTC	CASSYSGGTSYEQYF	-	TRBJ2-7	TRBV6-5	-
TGTGCCAGCAGCTTAGAGGGGCGAGCTTTCTTT	CASSLEGRAFF	-	TRBJ1-1	TRBV7-9	-
TGTGCCAGCAGTGAAATTACACCCACAGATACGCAGTATTTT	CASSEITPTDTQYF	-	TRBJ2-3	TRBV2	-
TGTGCCAGCAGCTCCGACAGGGGGAATGAGCAGTTCTTC	CASSSDRGNEQFF	-	TRBJ2-1	TRBV11-2	TRBD1
TGTGCCAGCAGCCTCCGGACTAGCCCGCGCTCCTACAATGAGCAGTTCTTC	CASSLRTSPRSYNEQFF	-	TRBJ2-1	TRBV7-3	TRBD2
TGTGCCAGCAGCTTAAATGGCCCAGATACGCAGTATTTT	CASSLNGPDTQYF	once	TRBJ2-3	TRBV7-8	-
TGCGCCAGCAGCCTGGAGGGACAGGATTACGAGCAGTACTTC	CASSLEGQDYEQYF	-	TRBJ2-7	TRBV5-1	TRBD1
TGTGCCAGCAGCCAAGAAGTGGAGGGATCTAACTATGGCTACACCTTC	CASSQEVEGSNYGYTF	once	TRBJ1-2	TRBV4-2	-
TGTGCCAGCAGGGGGACAGGGAACTATGGCTACACCTTC	CASRGTGNYGYTF	-	TRBJ1-2	TRBV28	TRBD1
TGCGCCAGCAGCCTTGGGACAGGACAAGCTTTCTTT	CASSLGTGQAFF	-	TRBJ1-1	TRBV5-1	TRBD1
TGTGCCAGCAGCCCTGGGGGGGGCGAGCAGTACTTC	CASSPGGGEQYF	-	TRBJ2-7	TRBV9	TRBD2
TGCGCCAGCAGCTCCCAAGGACAGAACAATGAGCAGTTCTTC	CASSSQGQNNEQFF	-	TRBJ2-1	TRBV5-1	-
TGTGCCAGTAGTGTCCGGGACTTCATCGCCAATGAGCAGTTCTTC	CASSVRDFIANEQFF	-	TRBJ2-1	TRBV19	-
TGTGCCAGCACCGTAGGACAGGGAGGTGAAAAACTGTTTTTT	CASTVGQGGEKLFF	-	TRBJ1-4	TRBV28	TRBD1
TGTGCCAGCAGCGTCCGACAGGGGATCTCAGCTAATGAAAAACTGTTTTTT	CASSVRQGISANEKLFF	-	TRBJ1-4	TRBV7-8	TRBD1
TGCGCCAGCAGCTTGGAGGGACTAGCGAATGAGCAGTTCTTC	CASSLEGLANEQFF	-	TRBJ2-1	TRBV5-1	TRBD2
TGTGCCAGCAGTCTCGTGGGAGCGTCCCGGATGGACGAGCAGTACTTC	CASSLVGASRMDEQYF	-	TRBJ2-7	TRBV27	-
TGTGCCAGCAGTTCCTATGATCGGGCTTTCTTT	CASSSYDRAFF	few	TRBJ1-1	TRBV12-3/TRBV12-4	-